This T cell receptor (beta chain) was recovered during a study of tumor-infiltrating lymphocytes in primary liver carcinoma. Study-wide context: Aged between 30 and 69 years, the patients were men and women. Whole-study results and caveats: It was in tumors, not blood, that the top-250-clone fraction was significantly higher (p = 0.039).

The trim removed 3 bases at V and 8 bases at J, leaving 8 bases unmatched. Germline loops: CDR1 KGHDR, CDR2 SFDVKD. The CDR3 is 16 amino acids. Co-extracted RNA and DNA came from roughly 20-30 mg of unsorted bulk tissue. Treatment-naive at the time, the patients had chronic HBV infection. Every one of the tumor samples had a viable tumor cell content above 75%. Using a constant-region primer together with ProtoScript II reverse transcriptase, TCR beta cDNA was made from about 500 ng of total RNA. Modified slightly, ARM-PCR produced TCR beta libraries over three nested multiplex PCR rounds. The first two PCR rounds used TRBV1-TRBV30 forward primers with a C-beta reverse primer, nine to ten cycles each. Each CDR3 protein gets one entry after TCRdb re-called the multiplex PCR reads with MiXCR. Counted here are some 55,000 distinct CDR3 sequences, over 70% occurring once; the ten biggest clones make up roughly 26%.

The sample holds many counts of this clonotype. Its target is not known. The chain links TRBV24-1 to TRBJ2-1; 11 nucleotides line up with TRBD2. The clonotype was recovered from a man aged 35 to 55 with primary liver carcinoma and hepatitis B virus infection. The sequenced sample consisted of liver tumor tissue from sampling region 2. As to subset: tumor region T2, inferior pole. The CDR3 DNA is TGTGCCACCAGTGATATTAGCGGGAGGGCCGTTGATGAGCAGTTCTTC. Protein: CATSDISGRAVDEQFF.